The source of this TCR beta chain is a study of blood T cell repertoires in COVID-19. Overall study context: COVID-19 samples, acute and convalescent, were from the United States, Italy and Spain. Nucleic acid was either cDNA or gDNA, and it came from T cells, B-cell-depleted T cells, or PBMCs.

The germline V gene encodes CDR1 MDHEN and CDR2 SYDVKM. V lost 3 bases to trimming and J lost 0 bases; unmatched junction nucleotides: 8. The CDR3 loop spans 17 amino acids. Authors' data handling: Amplification of reference gene primers provided the estimated nucleated cell counts. The protocol was immunoSEQ multiplex PCR, while the TCRdb copy is restricted to in-frame clones and leaves out a portion. The V and J calls and the clone size are those of that table, but D and trimming were determined from the DNA. The profile shows around 100,000 clones, about 85% of them singletons. The specimen was peripheral blood. This TCR was recovered from a human donor in a cohort sampled during active COVID-19. This sequence joins TRBV28 and TRBJ2-7, with 10 bases that match TRBD2. The CDR3 spells CASSFRTSGRSSYEQYF. In nucleotides, the CDR3 is TGTGCCAGCAGTTTCCGGACTAGCGGCCGTAGCTCCTACGAGCAGTACTTC. Drawing the rest from reference TRBV28 and TRBJ2-7, the complete variable domain is DVKVTQSSRYLVKRTGEKVFLECVQDMDHENMFWYRQDPGLGLRLIYFSYDVKMKEKGDIPEGYSVSREKKERFSLILESASTNQTSMYLCASSFRTSGRSSYEQYFGPGTRLTVT.